One TCR beta chain is described in this entry. Its antigen remains unidentified. One end of the junction varies from germline; a read error may be responsible. This sample was taken from a study of vaccination and CD4 T cells after COVID-19. Sequenced with the Oncomine TCR Beta short-read assay was DNA taken from cultured CD4+ T cells. TCRdb re-derived calls from the PCR reads in MiXCR, one entry per CDR3 protein. The table shows some 11,000 distinct CDR3 sequences, with approximately 40% occurring only once. Specified treatment: approximately 9-day PBMC culture with coronavirus spike peptide pools or control peptides (ViraFEST assay). This material consisted of CD4+ T cells from blood, cultured in vitro, taken after SARS-CoV-2 vaccination. This TCR was sampled from a human donor who had recovered from COVID-19.

CDR3 region: CAGSPGTGPLSSYNEQFF. The DNA for the CDR3 is TGTGCCGGCTCACCGGGGACAGGGCCACTGAGCTCCTACAATGAGCAGTTCTTC. The rearrangement uses TRBV18 and TRBJ2-1; 9 bases fit TRBD1. Germline V gene data show CDR1 as KGHSH and CDR2 as LQKENI. CDR3 length: 18 residues.